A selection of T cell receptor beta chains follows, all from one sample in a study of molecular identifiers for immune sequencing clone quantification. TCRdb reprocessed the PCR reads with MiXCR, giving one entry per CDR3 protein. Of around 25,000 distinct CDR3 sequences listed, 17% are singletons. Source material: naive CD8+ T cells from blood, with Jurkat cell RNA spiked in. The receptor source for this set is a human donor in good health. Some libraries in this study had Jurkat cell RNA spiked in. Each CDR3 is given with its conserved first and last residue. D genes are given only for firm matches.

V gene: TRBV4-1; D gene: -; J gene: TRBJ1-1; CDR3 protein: CASSLGPNLNTEAFF
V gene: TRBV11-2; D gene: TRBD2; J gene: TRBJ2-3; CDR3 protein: CASSWWTSGVTDTQYF
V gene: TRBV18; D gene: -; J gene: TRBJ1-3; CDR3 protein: CASSPRKDSGNTIYF
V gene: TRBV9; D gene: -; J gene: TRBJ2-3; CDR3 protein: CASGEGGGTDPSDTQYF
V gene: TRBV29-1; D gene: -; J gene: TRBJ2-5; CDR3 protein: CSVEEGQETQYF
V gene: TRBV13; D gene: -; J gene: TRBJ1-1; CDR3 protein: CASSSDTQGHTEAFF
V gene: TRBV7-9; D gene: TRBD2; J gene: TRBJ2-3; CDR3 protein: CASSFFPDLGLVPPDTQYF
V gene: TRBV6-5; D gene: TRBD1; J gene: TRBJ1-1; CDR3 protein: CASSPGQMNTEAFF
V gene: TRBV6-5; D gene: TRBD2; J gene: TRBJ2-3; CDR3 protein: CASSYAPSGGQDTQYF
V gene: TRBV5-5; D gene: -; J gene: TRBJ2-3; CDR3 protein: CASSSLVFASTDTQYF
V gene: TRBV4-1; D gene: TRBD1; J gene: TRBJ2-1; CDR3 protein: CASAGTGGNEQFF
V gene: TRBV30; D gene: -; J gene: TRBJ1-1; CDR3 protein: CAWSYSLVNTEAFF
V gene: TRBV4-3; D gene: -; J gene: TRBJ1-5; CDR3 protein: CASSQDRGMNQPQHF
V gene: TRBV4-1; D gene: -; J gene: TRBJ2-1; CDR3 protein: CASAGTGGNEQVF
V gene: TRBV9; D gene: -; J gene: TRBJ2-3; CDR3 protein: CASSVEGGVATDTQYF
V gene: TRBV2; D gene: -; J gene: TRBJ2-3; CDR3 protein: CGHSKAGRNTDTQYF
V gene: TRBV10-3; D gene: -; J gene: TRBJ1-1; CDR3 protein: CAINPTGGAFF
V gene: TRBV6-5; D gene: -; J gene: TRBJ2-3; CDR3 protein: CASSYSTISTDTQYF
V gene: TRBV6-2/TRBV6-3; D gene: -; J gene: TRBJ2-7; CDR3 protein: CASSGSGYEQYF
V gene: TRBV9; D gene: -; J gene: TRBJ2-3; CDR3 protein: CASSVWGRAADTQYF
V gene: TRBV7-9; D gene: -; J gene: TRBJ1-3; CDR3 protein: CASSRTDSGNTIYF
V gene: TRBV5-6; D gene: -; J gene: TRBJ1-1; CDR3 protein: CASSFGAGTEAFF
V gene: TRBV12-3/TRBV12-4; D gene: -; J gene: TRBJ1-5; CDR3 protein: CASSKTHQQPQHF
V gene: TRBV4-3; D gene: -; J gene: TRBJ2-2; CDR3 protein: CASSQDDRGAGTGELFF
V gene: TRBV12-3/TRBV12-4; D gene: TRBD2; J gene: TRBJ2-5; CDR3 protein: CASTLGLTKETQYF
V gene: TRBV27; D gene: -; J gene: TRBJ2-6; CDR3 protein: CASSLTADSTSGANVLTF
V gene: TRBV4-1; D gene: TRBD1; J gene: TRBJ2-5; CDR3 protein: CASSSHRQGQKTRYF
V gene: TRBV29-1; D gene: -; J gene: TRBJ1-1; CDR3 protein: CSVEANHEAFF
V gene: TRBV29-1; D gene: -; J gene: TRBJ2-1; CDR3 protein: CSVEGLVNNEQSF
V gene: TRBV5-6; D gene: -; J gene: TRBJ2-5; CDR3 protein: CASSHPPAETQYF
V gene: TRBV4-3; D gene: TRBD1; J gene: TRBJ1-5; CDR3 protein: CASSRDWTGGLGSNQPQRF
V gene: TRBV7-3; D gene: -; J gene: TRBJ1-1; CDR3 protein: CASSLWGDTEAFF
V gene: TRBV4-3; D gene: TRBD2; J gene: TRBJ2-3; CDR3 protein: CASSHGLATDTQYF
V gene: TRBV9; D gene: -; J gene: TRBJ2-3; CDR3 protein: CASSVDGTDTQYF
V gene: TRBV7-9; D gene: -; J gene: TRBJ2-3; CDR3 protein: CASSYDRSTDTQCF
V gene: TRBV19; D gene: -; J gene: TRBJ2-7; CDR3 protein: CASSIGQGGYEQYF
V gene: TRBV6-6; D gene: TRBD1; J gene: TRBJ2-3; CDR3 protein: CASSYTGTAASTDTQYF
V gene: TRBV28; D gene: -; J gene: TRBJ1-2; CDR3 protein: CASSGASLLIYGYTF
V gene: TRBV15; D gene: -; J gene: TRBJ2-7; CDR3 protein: CATSKDPSTYEQYF
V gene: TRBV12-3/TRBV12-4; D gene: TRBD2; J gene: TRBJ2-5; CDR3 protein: CASSLDRGRGAGETQYF
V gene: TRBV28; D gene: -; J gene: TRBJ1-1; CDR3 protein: CASRGSGLTEAFF
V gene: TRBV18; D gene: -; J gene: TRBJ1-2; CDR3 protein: CASSETSGDGYTF
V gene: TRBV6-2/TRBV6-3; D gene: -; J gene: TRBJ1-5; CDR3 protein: CASSYVGAGNQPQHF
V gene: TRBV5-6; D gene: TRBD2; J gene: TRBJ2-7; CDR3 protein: CASSFPPGGYEQYF
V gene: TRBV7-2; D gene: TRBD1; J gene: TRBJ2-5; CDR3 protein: CASNSGTGRETQYF
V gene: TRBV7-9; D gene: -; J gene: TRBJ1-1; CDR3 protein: CASSLPVNEAFF
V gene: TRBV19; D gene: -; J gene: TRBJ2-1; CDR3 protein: CASNNGGNEQFF
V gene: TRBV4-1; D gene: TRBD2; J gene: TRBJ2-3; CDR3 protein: CASSPPGSGITDTQYF
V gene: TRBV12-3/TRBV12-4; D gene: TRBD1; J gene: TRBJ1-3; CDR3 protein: CASSPQGAAGNTIYF
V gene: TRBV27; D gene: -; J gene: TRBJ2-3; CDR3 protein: CASTDPGGTDTQYF
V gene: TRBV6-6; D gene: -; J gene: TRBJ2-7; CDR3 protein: CASSLGKHYEQYF
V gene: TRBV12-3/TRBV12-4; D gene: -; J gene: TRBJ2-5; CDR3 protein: CASSLATGTGTQYF
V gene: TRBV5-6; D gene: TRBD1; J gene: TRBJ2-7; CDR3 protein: CASSLGSPGTGNYEQYF
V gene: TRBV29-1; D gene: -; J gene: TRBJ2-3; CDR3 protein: CSVESLEGSSSTDTQYF
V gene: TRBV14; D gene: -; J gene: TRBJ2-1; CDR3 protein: CASSGEYNEQFF
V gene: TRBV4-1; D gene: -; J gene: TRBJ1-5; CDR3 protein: CASSQAWGNQPQHF
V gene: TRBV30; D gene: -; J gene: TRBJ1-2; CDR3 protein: CAWSVRGREDGYTF
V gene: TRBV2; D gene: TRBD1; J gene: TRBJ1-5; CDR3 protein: CASSELSGDRVGQPQHF
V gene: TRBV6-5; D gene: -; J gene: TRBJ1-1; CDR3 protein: CASSYSGGTEAFF
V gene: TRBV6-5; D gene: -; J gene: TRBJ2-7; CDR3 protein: CASSYATGEQYF